The 22 T cell receptor beta chains reported below all come from one sample, sequenced in a study of cytomegalovirus exposure and HLA in healthy donors. The PCR ran on 60 Vbeta and 13 Jbeta primers. TCRdb's table, derived via immunoSEQ multiplex PCR, lists solely in-frame clones and lacks some. The sample has under 200,000 clones; roughly 71% are singletons. What was sequenced was PBMCs. The source is a male donor in good health and CMV-seropositive.

The chain is built from TRBV7-9 and TRBJ2-1, with a weak D call TRBD1 (7 bases). Germline V gives CDR1 SEHNR, CDR2 FQNEAQ (reference sequence). CDR3 length equals 16 residues. The V end was cut by 8 bases, the J end by 4 bases, with 21 bases between. CDR3 sequence reads: CASEGGGRAKYNEQFF. The CDR3 bases are TGTGCCAGCGAAGGAGGGGGCAGGGCAAAATACAATGAGCAGTTCTTC.

The chain links TRBV4-1 to TRBJ1-2, with a possible D match to TRBD1 (6 bases). The CDR3 consists of 16 residues. Trimming cost V 3 bases and J 7 bases, with 21 bases left between them. The germline gives CDR1 MGHRA, CDR2 YSYEKL. The CDR3 protein is CASSHRGDGGPLGYTF. As DNA, the CDR3 is TGCGCCAGCAGCCATCGGGGGGACGGGGGCCCCCTTGGCTACACCTTC.

The chain employs TRBV27 and TRBJ1-2; perhaps TRBD1 as D (6 bases). This CDR3 comprises 13 residues. The germline V and J ends were trimmed by 5 bases and 4 bases, with 11 bases remaining between them. Germline loops: CDR1 MNHEY, CDR2 SMNVEV (reference sequence). DNA for the CDR3: TGTGCCAGCAGTCTAAAACAGGGCTATGGCTACACCTTC. Translated, it gives CASSLKQGYGYTF.

The sample holds a few counts of this clone. The gene calls are TRBV11-2 and TRBJ1-2, with TRBD1 matching 8 bases. V shed 3 bases and J 4 bases; nucleotides not matched to a gene: 7. The CDR3 length is 15 residues. Germline CDR1 is SGHAT and CDR2 is FQNNGV. The CDR3 sequence: CASSFSGQGAYGYTF. The CDR3 DNA is TGTGCCAGCAGCTTCTCCGGACAGGGAGCCTATGGCTACACCTTC.

The gene calls are TRBV5-4 and TRBJ1-1, with D maybe TRBD1 (5 bases). The CDR3 extends over 15 amino acids. The germline V gene encodes CDR1 SGHNT and CDR2 YYREEE (reference sequence). V lost 5 bases and J 1 base, leaving 15 bases between the germline ends. The CDR3 loop is CASRQAPNGNTEAFF. The DNA of the CDR3 is TGTGCCAGCAGACAGGCCCCTAATGGGAACACTGAAGCTTTCTTT.

The chain couples TRBV7-3 to TRBJ1-6; D perhaps matches TRBD1 (5 bases). Deletions cut 2 bases from V and 10 bases from J, with 15 bases between. The CDR3 runs 15 residues. Germline values: CDR1 SGHTA, CDR2 FQGTGA. Written as DNA, the CDR3 is TGTGCCAGCAGCTTACTTTCTCAGGGTTCCTCACCCCTCCACTTT. Residues: CASSLLSQGSSPLHF.

V and J are TRBV4-1 and TRBJ2-1, with 9 bases that match TRBD2. Germline CDR1 is MGHRA and CDR2 is YSYEKL. The CDR3 is 18 residues long. V was pared by 0 bases and J by 0 bases, with 6 bases of the junction left unmatched. The CDR3 loop is CASSQDESGGTSYNEQFF. DNA of the CDR3: TGCGCCAGCAGCCAAGATGAGAGCGGGGGGACCTCCTACAATGAGCAGTTCTTC.

This clone occurred a few times. V gene TRBV6-5 combines with J gene TRBJ1-2, with D hard to call. The CDR3 totals 13 residues. Germline CDR1 is MNHEY and CDR2 is SVGAGI. The V end lost 8 bases, the J end lost 4 bases, and 14 bases lay between the germline ends. This chain's CDR3 is CASRSEEPYGYTF. In nucleotides, the CDR3 is TGTGCCAGCCGCAGCGAGGAGCCCTATGGCTACACCTTC.

DNA for the CDR3: TGTGCCTGGAGTGTCGGGGGGCTCGGTTCACCCCTCCACTTT. It translates to CAWSVGGLGSPLHF. V gene TRBV30 combines with J gene TRBJ1-6, with D possibly matching TRBD1 (6 bases). Germline V CDR1 and CDR2: GTSNPN, SVGIG (reference sequence). V was clipped by 0 bases and J by 9 bases, with 12 bases between them. The CDR3 consists of 14 residues.

This chain connects TRBV30 to TRBJ1-1, with TRBD1 as a possible D gene (5 bases). This CDR3 has 14 residues. The V and J ends lost 2 bases and 1 base respectively, with 11 bases between them. The germline V gene has CDR1 GTSNPN and CDR2 SVGIG (reference sequence). CDR3 protein: CAWSPGRRNTEAFF. In DNA, the CDR3 is TGTGCCTGGAGTCCAGGGCGGAGGAACACTGAAGCTTTCTTT. The variable domain in full, with the rest retrieved from reference TRBV30 and TRBJ1-1, is SQTIHQWPATLVQPVGSPLSLECTVEGTSNPNLYWYRQAAGRGLQLLFYSVGIGQISSEVPQNLSASRPQDRQFILSSKKLLLSDSGFYLCAWSPGRRNTEAFFGQGTRLTVV.

This clone was detected once. CDR3 protein: CASSSAGYETDTQYF. The CDR3 region has the DNA TGTGCCAGCAGTTCGGCGGGTTACGAGACAGATACGCAGTATTTT. The chain uses TRBV27 and TRBJ2-3, with D possibly matching TRBD2 (5 bases). The CDR3 runs to 15 residues. CDR1 is MNHEY, CDR2 SMNVEV, per germline (reference sequence). V shed 4 bases and J shed 3 bases, with 14 bases lying between them.

The gene calls are TRBV5-1 and TRBJ2-1, with 7 bases aligning to TRBD1. The CDR3 has 14 amino acids. V shed 2 bases and J 6 bases; nucleotides not matched to a gene: 5. Germline lookup yields CDR1 SGHRS and CDR2 YFSETQ. The CDR3 nucleotides read TGCGCCAGCAGCTTTAAGACAGGGCTCAATGAGCAGTTCTTC. This codes for CASSFKTGLNEQFF.

CDR3 amino acids: CASSLTRAAFNEQFF. The DNA of the CDR3 is TGTGCCAGCAGCCTCACCAGGGCAGCCTTCAATGAGCAGTTCTTC. J is TRBJ2-1 and V is TRBV7-3, with D possibly TRBD1 on 5 matching bases. CDR1 is SGHTA and CDR2 is FQGTGA in the germline V gene. CDR3 size: 15 residues. Trimming stripped 5 bases from V and 6 bases from J, with 17 bases between.

This clone appeared once. The chain recombines TRBV9 with TRBJ1-1; a possible D gene is TRBD1 (5 bases). Germline loops: CDR1 SGDLS, CDR2 YYNGEE. This CDR3 is built from 14 residues. Trimming pared 3 bases from V and 4 bases from J, leaving 13 bases between. The CDR3 region is CASSGAGLVTEAFF. CDR3 nucleotides: TGTGCCAGCAGCGGAGCAGGGCTGGTCACTGAAGCTTTCTTT.

This sequence joins TRBV6-5 and TRBJ2-3; 10 bases are a match to TRBD2. The CDR3 runs 15 residues. The germline V gene encodes CDR1 MNHEY and CDR2 SVGAGI. Trimming at V came to 1 base and at J to 6 bases, leaving 4 bases not matched to a gene. The CDR3 DNA is TGTGCCAGCAGTTACTTAGCGGGGGGCGGGGATACGCAGTATTTT. Protein product: CASSYLAGGGDTQYF.

The genes are TRBV18 and TRBJ1-2, with 8 bases lining up with TRBD1. The CDR3 length is 15 residues. J was trimmed by 1 base and V by 3 bases; bases with no gene match: 4. CDR1 and CDR2 from the germline V gene are KGHSH and LQKENI. The CDR3 coding sequence is TGTGCCAGCTCACCCCGAGGACAGGGTAACTATGGCTACACCTTC. It translates to CASSPRGQGNYGYTF.

The gene calls are TRBV5-4 and TRBJ2-7; TRBD2 agrees at 10 bases. The CDR3 is 17 residues long. Germline loops: CDR1 SGHNT, CDR2 YYREEE (reference sequence). After removal of 1 base from V and 2 bases from J, the junction contained 9 bases not matched to a gene. For the CDR3, the DNA is TGTGCCAGCAGCTTGATAGTTCTAGCGGGGGAGGCCTACGAGCAGTACTTC. It is translated as CASSLIVLAGEAYEQYF.

The chain uses TRBV7-3 and TRBJ2-3, with a tentative D call TRBD2 (5 bases). Looked up from germline, CDR1 is SGHTA and CDR2 is FQGTGA. This CDR3 is built from 15 residues. V was pared by 3 bases and J by 5 bases, with 15 bases between. CDR3 sequence: CASSFEPAGRDTQYF. CDR3 DNA sequence: TGTGCCAGCAGCTTTGAGCCCGCGGGTAGAGATACGCAGTATTTT.

The V and J genes are TRBV11-3 and TRBJ2-1, with 8 bases matching TRBD1. Germline assignment: CDR1 SGHNT and CDR2 YENEEA. CDR3 length: 14 residues. J was trimmed by 4 bases and V by 3 bases; bases with no gene match: 2. The CDR3 DNA reads TGTGCCAGCAGCTTGAGGACAGGGTACAATGAGCAGTTCTTC. It specifies CASSLRTGYNEQFF.

This chain links TRBV6-5 with TRBJ2-2, with D perhaps matching TRBD1 (5 bases). The length of the CDR3 is 15 residues. Trimming cost V 4 bases and J 4 bases, with 13 bases left between them. Germline lookup yields CDR1 MNHEY and CDR2 SVGAGI. CDR3 sequence: CASSWGPWGTGELFF. Written as DNA, the CDR3 is TGTGCCAGCAGTTGGGGCCCCTGGGGCACCGGGGAGCTGTTTTTT.

CDR3 amino acids: CASSINAGWNTGELFF. Written as DNA, the CDR3 is TGTGCCAGTAGTATAAACGCGGGATGGAACACCGGGGAGCTGTTTTTT. This chain uses TRBV19 with TRBJ2-2, with D possibly being TRBD2 (6 bases). With 2 bases removed from V and 1 base from J, the gap between germline ends came to 11 bases. The CDR3 has 16 amino acids. Germline-derived CDR1 and CDR2 are LNHDA and SQIVND (reference sequence).

The chain employs TRBV6-6 and TRBJ2-3, with D perhaps TRBD2 (6 bases). V was pared by 7 bases and J by 6 bases, with 20 bases between. Germline loops: CDR1 MNHNY, CDR2 SVGAGI (reference sequence). The CDR3 totals 15 residues. The DNA of the CDR3 is TGTGCCAGCACCACCGTTGGCGGGGACGCGGATACGCAGTATTTT. Translating gives CASTTVGGDADTQYF.